This T cell receptor beta chain derives from a study of shared clonotypes between healthy human individuals. CDR1 is LNHNV, CDR2 YYDKDF, per germline (reference sequence). The V and J ends lost 0 bases and 3 bases, in that order; junction bases with no gene match: 23. The CDR3 runs to 22 residues. The study, taken as a whole, reports: An expected dependence of interdonor clonotype sharing on sequencing depth was noted. All-four-donor shared clonotypes had higher generation probabilities than non-shared clonotypes did.

As for this clone: As yet, its antigen is unknown.

Libraries were prepared by immunoSEQ multiplex PCR; TCRdb keeps only in-frame clonotypes and omits some of them. This table has about 320,000 clones, around 90% appearing once. The TCR originated in a man younger than 35 in good health. Material for sequencing was memory CD8+ T cells sorted from blood. Noted subset: CD45RO+ cells pooled with CCR7-negative TemRA cells. This rearrangement joins TRBV15 to TRBJ2-1, with TRBD2 matching over 7 bases. The CDR3 coding sequence is TGTGCCACCAGCAGAGATTACGTTTCGGGACGTCCTTTCCCTAGCGGCTACAATGAGCAGTTCTTC. Translating gives CATSRDYVSGRPFPSGYNEQFF.